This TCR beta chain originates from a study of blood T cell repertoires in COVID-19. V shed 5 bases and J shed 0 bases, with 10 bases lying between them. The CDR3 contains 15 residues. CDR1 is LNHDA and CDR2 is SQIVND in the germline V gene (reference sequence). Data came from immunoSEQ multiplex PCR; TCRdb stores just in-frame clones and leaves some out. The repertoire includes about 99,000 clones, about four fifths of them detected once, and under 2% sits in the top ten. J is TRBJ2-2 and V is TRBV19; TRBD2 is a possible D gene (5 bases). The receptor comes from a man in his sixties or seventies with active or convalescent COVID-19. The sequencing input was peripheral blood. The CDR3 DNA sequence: TGTGCCAGTAGTCGACAACTAGCGAACACCGGGGAGCTGTTTTTT. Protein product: CASSRQLANTGELFF.